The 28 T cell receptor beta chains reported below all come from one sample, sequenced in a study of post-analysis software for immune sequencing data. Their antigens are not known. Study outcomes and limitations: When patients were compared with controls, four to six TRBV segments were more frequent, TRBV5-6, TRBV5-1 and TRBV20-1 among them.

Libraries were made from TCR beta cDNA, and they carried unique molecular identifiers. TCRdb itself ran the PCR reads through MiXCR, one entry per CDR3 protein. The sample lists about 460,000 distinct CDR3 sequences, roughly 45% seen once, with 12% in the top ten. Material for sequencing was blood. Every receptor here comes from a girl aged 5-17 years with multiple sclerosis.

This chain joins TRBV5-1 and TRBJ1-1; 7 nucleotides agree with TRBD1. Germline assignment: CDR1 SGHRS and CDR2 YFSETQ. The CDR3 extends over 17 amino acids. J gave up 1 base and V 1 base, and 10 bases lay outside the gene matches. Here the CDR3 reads CASSLWMGGTENTEAFF. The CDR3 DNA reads TGCGCCAGCAGCTTGTGGATGGGTGGGACAGAGAACACTGAAGCTTTCTTT.

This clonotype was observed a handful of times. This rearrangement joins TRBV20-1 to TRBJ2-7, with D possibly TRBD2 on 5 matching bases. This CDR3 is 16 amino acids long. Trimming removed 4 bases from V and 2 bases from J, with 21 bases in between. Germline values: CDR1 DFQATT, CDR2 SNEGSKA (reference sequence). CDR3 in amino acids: CSANYPHGISTYEQYF. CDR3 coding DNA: TGCAGTGCTAATTACCCCCACGGGATTTCAACCTACGAGCAGTACTTC.

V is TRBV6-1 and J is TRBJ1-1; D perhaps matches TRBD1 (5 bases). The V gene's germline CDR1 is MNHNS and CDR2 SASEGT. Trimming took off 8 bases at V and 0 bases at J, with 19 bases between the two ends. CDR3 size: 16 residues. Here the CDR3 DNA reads TGTGCCAGCCAAGGCGGGGGTAATTTCATGAACACTGAAGCTTTCTTT. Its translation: CASQGGGNFMNTEAFF.

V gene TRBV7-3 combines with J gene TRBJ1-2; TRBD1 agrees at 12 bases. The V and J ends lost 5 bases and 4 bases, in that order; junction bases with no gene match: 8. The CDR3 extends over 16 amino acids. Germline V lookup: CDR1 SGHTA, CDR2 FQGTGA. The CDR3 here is CASSPGTGGAGYGYTF. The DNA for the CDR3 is TGTGCCAGCAGCCCGGGGACAGGGGGCGCGGGCTATGGCTACACCTTC.

The CDR3 DNA reads as TGTGCCAGCAGCTTAGAGGGGGTCTATGGCTACACCTTC. This encodes CASSLEGVYGYTF. This chain links TRBV7-9 with TRBJ1-2, with D maybe TRBD1 (6 bases). Germline V gene sequence: CDR1 SEHNR, CDR2 FQNEAQ (reference sequence). The CDR3 extends over 13 amino acids. The V end was cut by 1 base, the J end by 4 bases, with 7 bases between.

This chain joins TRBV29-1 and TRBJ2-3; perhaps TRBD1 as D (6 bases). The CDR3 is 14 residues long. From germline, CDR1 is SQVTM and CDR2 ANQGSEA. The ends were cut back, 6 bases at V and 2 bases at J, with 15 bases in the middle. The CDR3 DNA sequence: TGCAGCGTGTGGGACAAGGGTCTCACAGATACGCAGTATTTT. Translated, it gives CSVWDKGLTDTQYF.

In nucleotides, the CDR3 is TGTGCTAGTGGCCCATCGACAGGGAGCTATGAGCAGTACTTC. Translated: CASGPSTGSYEQYF. This chain links TRBV12-5 with TRBJ2-7; 7 bases line up with TRBD1. The germline V gene has CDR1 LGHNT and CDR2 FRNRAP. V trimming: 6 bases; J trimming: 7 bases; junction bases outside the gene matches: 12. CDR3 length: 14 amino acids.

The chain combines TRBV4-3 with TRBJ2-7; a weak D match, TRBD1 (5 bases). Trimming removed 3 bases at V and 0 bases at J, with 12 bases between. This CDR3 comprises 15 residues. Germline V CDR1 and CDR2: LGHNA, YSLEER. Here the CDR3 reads CASSHHPGYSYEQYF. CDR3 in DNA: TGCGCCAGCAGCCACCACCCAGGGTACTCCTACGAGCAGTACTTC.

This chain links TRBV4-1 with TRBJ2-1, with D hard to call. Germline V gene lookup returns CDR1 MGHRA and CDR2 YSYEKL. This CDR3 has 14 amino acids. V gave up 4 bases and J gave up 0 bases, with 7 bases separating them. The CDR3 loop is CASSRPSSYNEQFF. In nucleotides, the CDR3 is TGCGCCAGCAGCCGACCTAGCTCCTACAATGAGCAGTTCTTC.

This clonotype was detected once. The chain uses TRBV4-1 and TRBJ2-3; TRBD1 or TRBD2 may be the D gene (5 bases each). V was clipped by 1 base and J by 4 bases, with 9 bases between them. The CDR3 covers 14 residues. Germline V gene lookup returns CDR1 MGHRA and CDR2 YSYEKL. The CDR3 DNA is TGCGCCAGCAGCCAAGGGGACCTAGCAGATACGCAGTATTTT. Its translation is CASSQGDLADTQYF.

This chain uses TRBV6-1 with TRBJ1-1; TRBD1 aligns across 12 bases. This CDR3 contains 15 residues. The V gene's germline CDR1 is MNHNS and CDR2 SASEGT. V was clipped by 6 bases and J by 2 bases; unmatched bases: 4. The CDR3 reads CASSPGQGANTEAFF. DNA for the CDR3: TGTGCCAGCAGCCCGGGACAGGGGGCCAACACTGAAGCTTTCTTT.

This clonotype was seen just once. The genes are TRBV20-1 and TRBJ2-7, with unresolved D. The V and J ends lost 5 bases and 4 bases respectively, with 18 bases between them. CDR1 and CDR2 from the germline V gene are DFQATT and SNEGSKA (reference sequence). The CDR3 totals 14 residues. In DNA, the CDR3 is TGCAGTGCTTTCCGGGCCCAAGGGCAGTACGAGCAGTACTTC. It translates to CSAFRAQGQYEQYF.

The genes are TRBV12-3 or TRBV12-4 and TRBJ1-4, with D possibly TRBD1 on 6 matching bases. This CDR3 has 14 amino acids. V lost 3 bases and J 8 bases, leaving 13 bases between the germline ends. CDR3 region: CASSFTGAKEKLFF. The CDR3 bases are TGTGCCAGCAGTTTTACGGGGGCAAAGGAAAAACTGTTTTTT.

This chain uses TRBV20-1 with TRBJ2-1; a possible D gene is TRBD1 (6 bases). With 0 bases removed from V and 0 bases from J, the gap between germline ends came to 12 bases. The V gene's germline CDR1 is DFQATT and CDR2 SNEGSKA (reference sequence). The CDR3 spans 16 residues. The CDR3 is CSARDQGHRSYNEQFF. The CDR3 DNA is TGCAGTGCTAGAGATCAGGGGCACCGCTCCTACAATGAGCAGTTCTTC.

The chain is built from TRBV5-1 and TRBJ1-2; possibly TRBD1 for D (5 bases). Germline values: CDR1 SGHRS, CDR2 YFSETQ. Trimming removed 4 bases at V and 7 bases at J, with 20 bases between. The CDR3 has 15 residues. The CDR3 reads CASSPEVTGRAGYTF. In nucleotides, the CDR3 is TGCGCCAGCAGCCCCGAGGTGACGGGACGGGCTGGCTACACCTTC. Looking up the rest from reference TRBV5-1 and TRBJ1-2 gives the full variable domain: KAGVTQTPRYLIKTRGQQVTLSCSPISGHRSVSWYQQTPGQGLQFLFEYFSETQRNKGNFPGRFSGRQFSNSRSEMNVSTLELGDSALYLCASSPEVTGRAGYTFGSGTRLTVV.

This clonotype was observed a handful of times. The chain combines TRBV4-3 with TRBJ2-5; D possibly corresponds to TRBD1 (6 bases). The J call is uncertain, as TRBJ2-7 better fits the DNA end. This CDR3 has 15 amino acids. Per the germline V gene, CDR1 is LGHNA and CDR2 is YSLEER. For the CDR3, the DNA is TGCGCCAGCAGCCACGATGGACAGTCCGCCTACGAGCAGTACTTC. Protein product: CASSHDGQSAYEQYF.

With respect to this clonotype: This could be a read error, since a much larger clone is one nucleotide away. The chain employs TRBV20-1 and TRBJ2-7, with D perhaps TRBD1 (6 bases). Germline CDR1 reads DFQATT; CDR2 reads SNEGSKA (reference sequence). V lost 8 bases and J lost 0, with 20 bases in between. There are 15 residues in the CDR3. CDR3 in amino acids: CSTKHLDSGSYEQYF. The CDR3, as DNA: TGCAGTACTAAGCATCTGGACAGCGGCTCCTACGAGCAGTACTTC.

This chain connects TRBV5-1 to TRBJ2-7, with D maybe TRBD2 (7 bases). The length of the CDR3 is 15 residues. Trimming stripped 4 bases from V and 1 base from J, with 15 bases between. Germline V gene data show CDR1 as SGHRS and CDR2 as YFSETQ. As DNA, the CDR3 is TGCGCCAGCAGCCCTGGGGGGGCTGGTTCCTACGAGCAGTACTTC. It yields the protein CASSPGGAGSYEQYF. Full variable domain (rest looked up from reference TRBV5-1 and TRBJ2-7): KAGVTQTPRYLIKTRGQQVTLSCSPISGHRSVSWYQQTPGQGLQFLFEYFSETQRNKGNFPGRFSGRQFSNSRSEMNVSTLELGDSALYLCASSPGGAGSYEQYFGPGTRLTVT.

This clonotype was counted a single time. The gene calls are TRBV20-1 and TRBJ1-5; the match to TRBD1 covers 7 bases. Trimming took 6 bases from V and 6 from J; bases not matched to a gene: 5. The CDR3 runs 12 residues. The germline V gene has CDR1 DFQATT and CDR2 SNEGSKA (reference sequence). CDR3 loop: CSALTGSQPQHF. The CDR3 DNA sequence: TGCAGTGCCTTGACAGGGAGTCAGCCCCAGCATTTT.

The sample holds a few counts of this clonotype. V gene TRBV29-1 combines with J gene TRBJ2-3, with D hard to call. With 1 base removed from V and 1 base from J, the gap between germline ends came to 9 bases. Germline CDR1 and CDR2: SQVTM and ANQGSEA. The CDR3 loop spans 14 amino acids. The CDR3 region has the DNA TGCAGCGTTGAAGTGGCTTGGGGCACAGATACGCAGTATTTT. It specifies CSVEVAWGTDTQYF.

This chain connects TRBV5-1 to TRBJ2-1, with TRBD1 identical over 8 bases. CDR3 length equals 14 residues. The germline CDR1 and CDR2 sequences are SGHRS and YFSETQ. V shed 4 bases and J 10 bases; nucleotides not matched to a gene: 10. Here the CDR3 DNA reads TGCGCCAGCAGCCCCGGACAGGGCTCCTACGAGCAGTTCTTC. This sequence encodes CASSPGQGSYEQFF.

The CDR3 DNA reads as TGCAGTGCTAGAGTTATAACCGGGACAGGGGGTAATGAGCAGTTCTTC. Translated: CSARVITGTGGNEQFF. The V gene is TRBV20-1, the J gene TRBJ2-1; 11 nucleotides line up with TRBD1. The CDR3 totals 16 residues. The germline V gene has CDR1 DFQATT and CDR2 SNEGSKA (reference sequence). V shed 1 base and J 7 bases; nucleotides not matched to a gene: 9.

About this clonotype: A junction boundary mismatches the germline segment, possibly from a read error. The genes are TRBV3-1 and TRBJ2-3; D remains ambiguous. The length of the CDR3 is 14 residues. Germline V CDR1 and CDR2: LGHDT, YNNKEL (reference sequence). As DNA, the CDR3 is TGTGTCAGCAGCCCTCTGGCGCACACAGATACGCAGTATTTT. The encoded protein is CVSSPLAHTDTQYF.

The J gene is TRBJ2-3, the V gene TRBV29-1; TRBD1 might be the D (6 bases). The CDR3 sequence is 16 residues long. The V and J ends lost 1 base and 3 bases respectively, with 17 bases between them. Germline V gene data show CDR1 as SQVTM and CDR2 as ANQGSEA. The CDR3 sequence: CSVEVSTGYPTDTQYF. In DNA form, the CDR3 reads TGCAGCGTTGAAGTATCTACAGGGTATCCTACAGATACGCAGTATTTT.

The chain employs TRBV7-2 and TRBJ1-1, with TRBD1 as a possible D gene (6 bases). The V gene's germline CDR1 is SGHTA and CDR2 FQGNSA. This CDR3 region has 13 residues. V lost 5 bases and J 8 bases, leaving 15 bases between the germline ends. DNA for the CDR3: TGTGCCAGCAGCATACCCGGGGGGCTGGAAGCTTTCTTT. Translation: CASSIPGGLEAFF.

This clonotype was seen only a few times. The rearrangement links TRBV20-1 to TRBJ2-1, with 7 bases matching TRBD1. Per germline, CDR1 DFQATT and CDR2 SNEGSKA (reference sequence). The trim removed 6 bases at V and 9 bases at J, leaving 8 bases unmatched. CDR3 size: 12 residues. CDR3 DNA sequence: TGCAGTGCCCTGGACAGGTCGGGTGAGCAGTTCTTC. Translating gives CSALDRSGEQFF.

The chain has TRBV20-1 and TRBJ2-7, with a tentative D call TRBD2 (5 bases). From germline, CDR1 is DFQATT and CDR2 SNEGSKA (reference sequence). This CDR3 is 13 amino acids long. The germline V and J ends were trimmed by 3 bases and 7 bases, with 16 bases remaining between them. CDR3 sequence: CSASKLANNEQYF. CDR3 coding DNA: TGCAGTGCTAGCAAGCTAGCAAACAATGAGCAGTACTTC.

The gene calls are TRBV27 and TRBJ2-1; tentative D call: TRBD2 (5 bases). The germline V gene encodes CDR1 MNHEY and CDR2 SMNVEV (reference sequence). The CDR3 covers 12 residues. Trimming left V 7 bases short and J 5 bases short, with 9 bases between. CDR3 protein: CASKAANNEQFF. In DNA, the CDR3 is TGTGCCAGCAAAGCGGCCAACAATGAGCAGTTCTTC.